Following are 30 T cell receptor beta chains from one sample sequenced in a study of T cell responses to AZD1222 COVID-19 vaccine. This table comes from immunoSEQ multiplex PCR, and its TCRdb copy is limited to in-frame clones, with some not included. The sample consists of more than 95,000 clones, 88% of them appearing once. This specimen consisted of peripheral blood, obtained 28 days after the second AZD1222 dose. The receptors were gathered from an adult who received the AZD1222 COVID-19 vaccine.

This chain connects TRBV6-2 or TRBV6-3 to TRBJ2-7; 8 nucleotides match TRBD2. V shed 2 bases and J 3 bases; nucleotides not matched to a gene: 6. This CDR3 region has 15 residues. Germline assignment: CDR1 MNHEY and CDR2 SVGEGT. In nucleotides, the CDR3 is TGTGCCAGCAGTTACGAACTAGCGGTTCTCTACGAGCAGTACTTC. Protein sequence: CASSYELAVLYEQYF.

The V and J genes are TRBV15 and TRBJ1-1; tentatively, D is TRBD1 (5 bases). Trimming shortened V by 0 bases and J by 6 bases, and 14 bases separated the two germline ends. The CDR3 runs 15 residues. Per the germline V gene, CDR1 is LNHNV and CDR2 is YYDKDF (reference sequence). The CDR3 protein is CATSRDGGVTAEAFF. The CDR3 DNA reads TGTGCCACCAGCAGAGATGGGGGGGTTACCGCTGAAGCTTTCTTT.

This clone was counted between two and nine times. The chain carries TRBV18 and TRBJ2-3, with D maybe TRBD1 (5 bases). CDR3 length: 14 residues. V lost 3 bases, J lost 0 bases, and 7 bases lay in between. Germline V lookup: CDR1 KGHSH, CDR2 LQKENI. For the CDR3, the DNA is TGTGCCAGCTCACCCGACAGAAGCACAGATACGCAGTATTTT. Translation: CASSPDRSTDTQYF. The variable domain in full, with the rest retrieved from reference TRBV18 and TRBJ2-3, is NAGVMQNPRHLVRRRGQEARLRCSPMKGHSHVYWYRQLPEEGLKFMVYLQKENIIDESGMPKERFSAEFPKEGPSILRIQQVVRGDSAAYFCASSPDRSTDTQYFGPGTRLTVL.

The chain couples TRBV5-4 to TRBJ1-4; possibly TRBD1 for D (5 bases). Germline V gives CDR1 SGHNT, CDR2 YYREEE (reference sequence). There are 14 residues in the CDR3. V was trimmed by 3 bases and J by 8 bases, leaving 14 bases between them. The CDR3 reads CASSSRGVEEKLFF. CDR3 coding DNA: TGTGCCAGCAGCTCACGGGGGGTAGAAGAAAAACTGTTTTTT.

This rearrangement joins TRBV7-3 to TRBJ2-3; 9 nucleotides match TRBD2. Germline V gene sequence: CDR1 SGHTA, CDR2 FQGTGA. With V trimmed by 6 bases and J by 6 bases, 13 bases remained unmatched. The CDR3 consists of 16 residues. CDR3 sequence reads: CASSFSGGSGVDTQYF. CDR3 sequence (DNA): TGTGCCAGCAGTTTTAGCGGGGGCTCCGGGGTGGATACGCAGTATTTT.

V and J are TRBV6-2 or TRBV6-3 and TRBJ2-2; the D gene is possibly TRBD2 (6 bases). There are 16 residues in the CDR3. V lost 0 bases, J lost 3 bases, and 11 bases lay in between. Germline CDR1 is MNHEY and CDR2 is SVGEGT. CDR3 residues: CASSYSGGVDTGELFF. In nucleotides, the CDR3 is TGTGCCAGCAGTTACTCAGGAGGGGTGGACACCGGGGAGCTGTTTTTT.

This chain uses TRBV9 with TRBJ2-7; D is ambiguous. CDR3 size: 15 residues. Germline V gene lookup returns CDR1 SGDLS and CDR2 YYNGEE. Trimming took off 3 bases at V and 2 bases at J, with 15 bases between the two ends. CDR3: CASSDTLGPTYEQYF. Written as DNA, the CDR3 is TGTGCCAGCAGCGACACCCTCGGACCCACCTACGAGCAGTACTTC.

This clone came up once. The V and J genes are TRBV5-1 and TRBJ2-5; D uncertain. This CDR3 region has 15 residues. Trimming removed 4 bases from V and 2 bases from J, with 15 bases in between. The germline V gene encodes CDR1 SGHRS and CDR2 YFSETQ. Here the CDR3 DNA reads TGCGCCAGCAGCCCCGCCCAGTTCTTACAAGAGACCCAGTACTTC. Amino acid sequence: CASSPAQFLQETQYF.

The rearrangement links TRBV7-9 to TRBJ1-1; D is unresolved. This CDR3 has 12 residues. Germline loops: CDR1 SEHNR, CDR2 FQNEAQ (reference sequence). V lost 1 base and J lost 3, with 3 bases in between. CDR3 amino acids: CASSLEHTEAFF. The CDR3 nucleotides are TGTGCCAGCAGCTTAGAGCACACTGAAGCTTTCTTT.

The chain recombines TRBV14 with TRBJ2-2; D is possibly TRBD2 (5 bases). Trimming left V 0 bases short and J 6 bases short, with 8 bases between. The CDR3 runs to 14 residues. Germline CDR1 is SGHDN and CDR2 is FVKESK. In nucleotides, the CDR3 is TGTGCCAGCAGCCAAGATCTGGGAGCCGGGGAGCTGTTTTTT. It codes for CASSQDLGAGELFF.

This clone appeared a single time. This chain connects TRBV30 to TRBJ2-3, with 12 bases matching TRBD2. The CDR3 is made up of 19 amino acids. J lost 4 bases, V lost 1 base, and 15 bases had no gene match. CDR1 is GTSNPN, CDR2 SVGIG, per germline (reference sequence). The CDR3: CAWSAQGASGGARSDTQYF. CDR3 in DNA: TGTGCCTGGAGTGCCCAAGGGGCTAGCGGGGGGGCCCGATCAGATACGCAGTATTTT.

The rearrangement joins TRBV3-1 (or the pseudogene TRBV3-2) to TRBJ2-5, with D possibly being TRBD2 (6 bases). The germline V gene has CDR1 LGHDT and CDR2 YNNKEL (reference sequence). The CDR3 loop spans 15 amino acids. V was cut by 1 base and J by 7 bases, with 16 bases left in between. The CDR3 region is CASSQVGGDLGTQYF. Here the CDR3 DNA reads TGTGCCAGCAGCCAAGTAGGAGGGGATCTAGGGACCCAGTACTTC.

This chain uses TRBV18 with TRBJ2-3; 8 bases agree with TRBD2. The CDR3 is made up of 15 amino acids. J gave up 0 bases and V 3 bases, and 2 bases lay outside the gene matches. In germline, CDR1 is KGHSH, CDR2 LQKENI. The CDR3 nucleotides read TGTGCCAGCTCACCCCAGCGGGAGAGCACAGATACGCAGTATTTT. Its translation: CASSPQRESTDTQYF.

The V and J genes are TRBV7-8 and TRBJ1-2, with D hard to call. Trimming pared 5 bases from V and 0 bases from J, leaving 10 bases between. CDR3 length: 14 amino acids. The V gene's germline CDR1 is SGHVS and CDR2 FQNEAQ. CDR3 in DNA: TGTGCCAGCAGCCCCGGACGGTCTAACTATGGCTACACCTTC. Its translation is CASSPGRSNYGYTF.

The chain links TRBV27 to TRBJ2-7; D not certain. Germline lookup yields CDR1 MNHEY and CDR2 SMNVEV (reference sequence). Trimming shortened V by 2 bases and J by 6 bases, and 11 bases separated the two germline ends. The CDR3 runs to 13 residues. The CDR3 region has the DNA TGTGCCAGCAGTTTAATTGGCGCGTTCGAGCAGTACTTC. It encodes CASSLIGAFEQYF.

V is TRBV7-9 and J is TRBJ2-4; no clear D gene. The CDR3 extends over 14 amino acids. CDR1 is SEHNR and CDR2 is FQNEAQ in the germline V gene (reference sequence). The V end was cut by 1 base, the J end by 2 bases, with 6 bases between. The CDR3 loop is CASSLGESKNIQYF. The CDR3 DNA is TGTGCCAGCAGCTTAGGTGAATCCAAAAACATTCAGTACTTC. Based on the CDR3 plus reference TRBV7-9 and TRBJ2-4, the full variable domain is DTGVSQNPRHKITKRGQNVTFRCDPISEHNRLYWYRQTLGQGPEFLTYFQNEAQLEKSRLLSDRFSAERPKGSFSTLEIQRTEQGDSAMYLCASSLGESKNIQYFGAGTRLSVL.

The gene calls are TRBV5-4 and TRBJ2-7; 10 bases are shared with TRBD2. The germline gives CDR1 SGHNT, CDR2 YYREEE (reference sequence). V lost 4 bases to trimming and J lost 0 bases; unmatched junction nucleotides: 4. The CDR3 runs 15 residues. The CDR3 loop reads CASSLSSGGSYEQYF. The CDR3 DNA follows: TGTGCCAGCAGCCTTTCTAGCGGGGGCTCCTACGAGCAGTACTTC. The whole variable domain, filled in from reference TRBV5-4 and TRBJ2-7, reads ETGVTQSPTHLIKTRGQQVTLRCSSQSGHNTVSWYQQALGQGPQFIFQYYREEENGRGNFPPRFSGLQFPNYSSELNVNALELDDSALYLCASSLSSGGSYEQYFGPGTRLTVT.

The genes are TRBV7-2 and TRBJ1-2; 8 bases are shared with TRBD1. This CDR3 region has 15 residues. From germline, CDR1 is SGHTA and CDR2 FQGNSA. V shed 5 bases and J 5 bases; nucleotides not matched to a gene: 10. CDR3 amino acids: CASSVERQGLYGYTF. CDR3 DNA sequence: TGTGCCAGCAGCGTAGAACGACAGGGGTTATATGGCTACACCTTC.

The DNA of the CDR3 is TGTGCCAGCAGTAGGACTAGCTCGATTAGGACCTACGAGCAGTACTTC. Amino acid sequence: CASSRTSSIRTYEQYF. V gene TRBV27 combines with J gene TRBJ2-7; 8 bases are a match to TRBD2. J was trimmed by 2 bases and V by 5 bases; bases with no gene match: 11. This CDR3 has 16 residues. Germline V lookup: CDR1 MNHEY, CDR2 SMNVEV (reference sequence).

V usage is TRBV7-8 and J usage is TRBJ1-4; D is uncertain. The germline gives CDR1 SGHVS, CDR2 FQNEAQ. The CDR3 totals 14 residues. Trimming took off 4 bases at V and 8 bases at J, with 14 bases between the two ends. The CDR3 region is CASSSLDLGEKLFF. CDR3 bases: TGTGCCAGCAGCTCCCTGGACCTGGGGGAAAAACTGTTTTTT.

This chain links TRBV1 with TRBJ2-1; no DNA check was done on the table's D call, TRBD1. TRBV1 is a pseudogene segment. The CDR3 totals 17 residues. The CDR3 DNA is TGCACCAGCAGCCAAGATTTTCGGCAGGGGTCAAACAATGAGCAGTTCTTC. Its protein is CTSSQDFRQGSNNEQFF.

The V call is TRBV6-5, the J call TRBJ1-3, with TRBD1 as a possible D gene (6 bases). The length of the CDR3 is 15 residues. Germline assignment: CDR1 MNHEY and CDR2 SVGAGI. V was cut by 6 bases and J by 0 bases, with 12 bases left in between. The CDR3 here is CASSFRGGSGNTIYF. In nucleotides, the CDR3 is TGTGCCAGCAGCTTCAGGGGAGGCTCTGGAAACACCATATATTTT.

The chain links TRBV15 to TRBJ2-3; 10 bases line up with TRBD2. The CDR3 loop spans 16 amino acids. The germline V gene has CDR1 LNHNV and CDR2 YYDKDF (reference sequence). V dropped 1 base and J dropped 5; count of bases not matched to a gene: 6. The CDR3 DNA follows: TGTGCCACCAGCAGAGCTAGCGGGAGAGTTGGAGATACGCAGTATTTT. This codes for CATSRASGRVGDTQYF.

In this sample, this clone turned up a few times. The chain carries TRBV29-1 and TRBJ2-5; 10 nucleotides align to TRBD2. The CDR3 runs 13 residues. The germline gives CDR1 SQVTM, CDR2 ANQGSEA. V shed 4 bases, J shed 5 bases, and the junction held 4 bases outside the gene matches. In DNA form, the CDR3 reads TGCAGCGTTGGTCTAGCGGGGGCCGAGACCCAGTACTTC. It yields the protein CSVGLAGAETQYF.

V gene TRBV4-2 combines with J gene TRBJ2-2, with TRBD2 identical over 10 bases. Germline CDR1 and CDR2: LGHNA and YNFKEQ. J was trimmed by 3 bases and V by 1 base; bases with no gene match: 2. The length of the CDR3 is 16 residues. CDR3 protein: CASSQGLAGDTGELFF. The CDR3 region has the DNA TGTGCCAGCAGCCAAGGGCTAGCGGGGGACACCGGGGAGCTGTTTTTT.

V usage is TRBV19 and J usage is TRBJ1-4, with a weak D call TRBD1 (6 bases). V gave up 5 bases and J gave up 7 bases, with 17 bases separating them. CDR3 length: 15 amino acids. Germline V gene lookup returns CDR1 LNHDA and CDR2 SQIVND (reference sequence). The CDR3 spells CASSQIQGRGEKLFF. Here the CDR3 DNA reads TGTGCCAGTAGTCAAATACAGGGAAGGGGTGAAAAACTGTTTTTT.

CDR3 nucleotides: TGTGCCAGCAGCCAAGATCTGCCCGGAGGGACCTCTGGAAACACCATATATTTT. Amino acid sequence: CASSQDLPGGTSGNTIYF. The V call is TRBV3-1 (or the pseudogene TRBV3-2), the J call TRBJ1-3; a weak D match, TRBD1 (5 bases). Trimming took off 0 bases at V and 0 bases at J, with 15 bases between the two ends. The CDR3 length is 18 residues. Germline V gene data show CDR1 as LGHDT and CDR2 as YNNKEL (reference sequence).

The rearrangement joins TRBV6-5 to TRBJ1-2; maybe TRBD1 (6 bases). The V gene's germline CDR1 is MNHEY and CDR2 SVGAGI. CDR3 length: 16 residues. Between the trimmed V and J ends, which lost 2 bases and 4 bases, there was a span of 17 bases. Here the CDR3 reads CASSYSGGFLSYGYTF. The DNA for the CDR3 is TGTGCCAGCAGTTACAGCGGGGGCTTTCTTAGCTATGGCTACACCTTC.

This clone was observed a single time. This chain links TRBV9 with TRBJ2-7; no firm D call. The CDR3 length is 13 residues. Germline-derived CDR1 and CDR2 are SGDLS and YYNGEE. V shed 0 bases and J shed 3 bases, with 7 bases lying between them. The CDR3 bases are TGTGCCAGCAGCGTAGGGTGGGGCTACGAGCAGTACTTC. It translates to CASSVGWGYEQYF. Variable domain in full (rest from reference TRBV9 and TRBJ2-7): DSGVTQTPKHLITATGQRVTLRCSPRSGDLSVYWYQQSLDQGLQFLIQYYNGEERAKGNILERFSAQQFPDLHSELNLSSLELGDSALYFCASSVGWGYEQYFGPGTRLTVT.

The CDR3 sequence is CAWVGRNTEAFF. The CDR3 DNA reads TGTGCCTGGGTAGGGCGGAACACTGAAGCTTTCTTT. The chain combines TRBV30 with TRBJ1-1; D is unclear. CDR3 length: 12 residues. CDR1 and CDR2 from the germline V gene are GTSNPN and SVGIG (reference sequence). V lost 5 bases and J lost 1, with 8 bases in between.